These 5 T cell receptor beta chains share one sample of origin, sequenced in a study of kidney transplant recipient with SARS-CoV-2 infection. TCRdb reprocessed the reads via MiXCR and lists one record per CDR3 protein. The sample has about 250,000 distinct CDR3 sequences; around 30% are singletons. The sequenced sample was a blood sample, obtained at baseline and on day 111 from a kidney transplant recipient. Receptors were obtained from a male patient between 25 and 39 years old who had COVID-19 and was a kidney transplant recipient. Some T cells may be the graft donor's.

At least ten counts were recorded for this clonotype. The chain carries TRBV6-9 and TRBJ1-2; tentative D call: TRBD1 (5 bases). The CDR3 loop spans 17 amino acids. Germline assignment: CDR1 MNHGY and CDR2 SVAAGI. V lost 5 bases and J lost 4, with 23 bases in between. CDR3 loop: CASSRPGPYGKTYGYTF. CDR3 sequence (DNA): TGTGCCAGCAGTAGGCCAGGGCCTTACGGAAAGACCTATGGCTACACCTTC.

In regard to this clonotype: Just one base apart from a much larger clone, this may be a read error. The conserved phenylalanine or tryptophan is not found at the CDR3 terminus, so this likely reflects a read error. The chain uses TRBV27 and TRBJ2-7; the match to TRBD1 covers 9 bases. After removal of 10 bases from V and 5 bases from J, the junction contained 9 bases not matched to a gene. This CDR3 has 13 residues. Germline loops: CDR1 MNHEY, CDR2 SMNVEV (reference sequence). CDR3 sequence: CAIPGDRENEQYL. CDR3 coding DNA: TGTGCCATTCCAGGGGACAGGGAGAACGAGCAGTACCTC.

This clonotype was found once. This may come from a read error, since a much larger clone is one base off. The V and J genes are TRBV4-1 and TRBJ1-1; D may be TRBD1 (5 bases). This CDR3 has 15 amino acids. CDR1 MGHRA and CDR2 YSYEKL come from the germline V gene. The CDR3 sequence is CAGSQRLTGSTEAFF. CDR3 nucleotide sequence: TGCGCCGGCAGCCAGAGACTTACAGGTTCCACTGAAGCTTTCTTT.

A word on this clonotype: This may arise from a read error, as a much more abundant clone is one base away. The chain uses TRBV20-1 and TRBJ2-7; TRBD1 matches 9 bases. The CDR3 is 13 amino acids. Germline V gene data show CDR1 as DFQATT and CDR2 as SNEGSKA (reference sequence). In DNA form, the CDR3 reads TGCAATGCTACCGGGACAGGGAGCTACGAGCAGTACTTC. As protein: CNATGTGSYEQYF.

Turning to this clonotype: A much larger clonotype is one base distant, so this may be a read error. No conserved phenylalanine or tryptophan ends this CDR3, so it is likely a read error. The J gene is TRBJ1-2, the V gene TRBV6-1; D gene unclear. CDR1 is MNHNS and CDR2 is SASEGT in the germline V gene. This CDR3 is 17 amino acids long. Trimming shortened V by 5 bases and J by 4 bases, and 23 bases separated the two germline ends. Here the CDR3 reads CASSRSFSMRKTYGYTL. For the CDR3, the DNA is TGTGCCAGCAGTAGGTCATTCTCTATGCGAAAGACCTATGGCTACACCCTC.